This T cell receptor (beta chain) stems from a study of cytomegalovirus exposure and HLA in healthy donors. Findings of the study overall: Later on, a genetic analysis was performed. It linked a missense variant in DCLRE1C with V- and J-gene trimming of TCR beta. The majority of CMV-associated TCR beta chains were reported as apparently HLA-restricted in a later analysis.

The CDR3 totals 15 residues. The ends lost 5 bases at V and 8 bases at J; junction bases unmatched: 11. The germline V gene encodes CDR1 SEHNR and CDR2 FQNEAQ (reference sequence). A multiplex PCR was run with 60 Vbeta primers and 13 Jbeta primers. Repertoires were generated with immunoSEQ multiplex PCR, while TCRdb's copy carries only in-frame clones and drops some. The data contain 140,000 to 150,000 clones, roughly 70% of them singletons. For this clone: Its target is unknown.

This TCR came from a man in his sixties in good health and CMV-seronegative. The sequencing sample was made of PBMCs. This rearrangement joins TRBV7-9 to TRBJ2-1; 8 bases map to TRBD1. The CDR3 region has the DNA TGTGCCAGCAGCGCCACCGGGACAGGAAAAGATGAGCAGTTCTTC. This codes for CASSATGTGKDEQFF.